This T cell receptor (beta chain) was sequenced for a study of T-cell reconstitution after alpha-beta-depleted transplantation in children. Researchers prepared the TCRbeta library using unique molecular identifiers, the study reports. TCRdb redid the calling of the PCR reads with MiXCR, one entry per CDR3 protein. The sample includes approximately 800,000 distinct CDR3 sequences, roughly 16% of them seen just once. With respect to this clonotype: Its antigen is unidentified.

With 3 bases removed from V and 1 base from J, the gap between germline ends came to 13 bases. CDR3 size: 16 residues. Study-level points and caveats: TCRbeta diversity was high at day 60 in some patients (a result of surviving recipient T cells and thymic progenitors). Once a year had passed after transplant, T-cell counts and diversity came mostly from newly produced T cells. About two months after transplant, alpha-beta T cells reportedly came from several hundred expanded graft clones.

The rearrangement joins TRBV12-3 or TRBV12-4 to TRBJ1-5; no definite D call. The sequenced sample was PBMCs, mostly from graft donor cells, obtained 360 days after TCRalphabeta/CD19-depleted stem cell transplant. This receptor was obtained from a male patient younger than 18 who had a stem cell transplant for acute lymphoblastic leukemia, so the T cells may come from the graft donor. For the CDR3, the DNA is TGTGCCAGCAGTTTCTGGGATTTGGGAAGCAATCAGCCCCAGCATTTT. This encodes CASSFWDLGSNQPQHF.